Reported below is one T cell receptor beta chain. As yet, its antigen is unknown. The PCR employed 60 Vbeta primers together with 13 Jbeta primers. The protocol was immunoSEQ multiplex PCR, while the TCRdb copy is restricted to in-frame clones and leaves out a portion. The sample records 200,000 or so clones, 60% to 80% being singletons. The data were taken from a study of cytomegalovirus exposure and HLA in healthy donors. Study findings and constraints: With DRB1 most and HLA-C fewest, TCR association rates differed between HLA loci in a later analysis.

The TCR sequence derives from a male donor in good health and CMV-seronegative. Input material: PBMCs.

The CDR3 spells CASSPSGVKYEQYF. As DNA, the CDR3 is TGTGCCAGCAGTCCATCCGGGGTGAAATACGAGCAGTACTTC. The chain employs TRBV6-5 and TRBJ2-5, with a weak D call TRBD2 (5 bases). The end of the DNA fits TRBJ2-7 better, so the J call may be wrong. Germline CDR1 MNHEY, CDR2 SVGAGI. CDR3 length: 14 amino acids.